Below, 31 T cell receptor beta chains from the same sample are listed, as sequenced in a study of OX40 agonist ivuxolimab in advanced cancers. Data came from immunoSEQ multiplex PCR; TCRdb stores just in-frame clones and leaves some out. This table has about 69,000 clones, about 90% appearing once. The sequencing used CD4+ or CD8+ T cells sorted from blood, collected in a trial of the OX40 agonist ivuxolimab. The receptors were gathered from an adult with an advanced solid tumor such as melanoma, head and neck, liver or kidney cancer.

The gene calls are TRBV2 and TRBJ1-1; perhaps TRBD1 as D (6 bases). The CDR3 is 14 residues long. V lost 6 bases, J lost 1 base, and 12 bases lay in between. Germline V gives CDR1 SNHLY, CDR2 FYNNEI. The CDR3 DNA reads as TGTGCCAGCAGAGCTCACAGGGAGAACACTGAAGCTTTCTTT. Amino acids: CASRAHRENTEAFF.

The chain recombines TRBV5-1 with TRBJ2-6; the match to TRBD2 covers 7 bases. The germline gives CDR1 SGHRS, CDR2 YFSETQ. V dropped 2 bases and J dropped 8; count of bases not matched to a gene: 10. CDR3 length equals 16 residues. The CDR3 nucleotides are TGCGCCAGCAGCTTTGCCGGGGAGGGGAAGACCAACGTCCTGACTTTC. As protein: CASSFAGEGKTNVLTF.

This clone came up once. The rearrangement uses TRBV18 and TRBJ2-2; 9 bases map to TRBD1. V trimming: 4 bases; J trimming: 4 bases; junction bases outside the gene matches: 4. The CDR3 is 15 residues long. The V gene's germline CDR1 is KGHSH and CDR2 LQKENI. The CDR3 DNA reads as TGTGCCAGCTCACTCCTGACAGGGGGCACCGGGGAGCTGTTTTTT. Protein product: CASSLLTGGTGELFF.

The chain is built from TRBV9 and TRBJ1-2, with TRBD1 as a possible D gene (5 bases). The germline gives CDR1 SGDLS, CDR2 YYNGEE. The CDR3 covers 12 residues. V lost 9 bases and J 2 bases, leaving 11 bases between the germline ends. The CDR3 DNA reads as TGTGCCACCACGGGACGGAACTATGGCTACACCTTC. Translating gives CATTGRNYGYTF.

V gene TRBV11-2 combines with J gene TRBJ1-2, with 9 bases fitting TRBD1. Germline trimming cut 2 bases from V and 8 bases from J; bases unmatched to any gene: 6. Germline V CDR1 and CDR2: SGHAT, FQNNGV. This CDR3 region has 14 residues. CDR3: CASSLTRTGVGYTF. The DNA of the CDR3 is TGTGCCAGCAGCTTAACCCGGACAGGGGTGGGCTACACCTTC.

The CDR3 spells CASSVPTDTQYF. Here the CDR3 DNA reads TGCGCCAGCAGTGTCCCCACAGATACGCAGTATTTT. This chain links TRBV10-2 with TRBJ2-3; D uncertain. This CDR3 has 12 amino acids. V was clipped by 4 bases and J by 2 bases, with 4 bases between them. CDR1 and CDR2 from the germline V gene are WSHSY and SAAADI.

The chain joins TRBV2 to TRBJ2-6; 12 bases agree with TRBD2. CDR1 and CDR2 from the germline V gene are SNHLY and FYNNEI. The CDR3 is 18 amino acids. Losses at the gene ends were 8 bases for V and 3 bases for J; bases not matched to a gene: 11. CDR3 in amino acids: CASARWTSGNGGANVLTF. The CDR3 DNA reads TGTGCCAGCGCAAGGTGGACTAGCGGGAATGGTGGGGCCAACGTCCTGACTTTC.

The chain carries TRBV28 and TRBJ2-7; D is ambiguous. The CDR3 extends over 14 amino acids. Germline loops: CDR1 MDHEN, CDR2 SYDVKM. Trimming removed 7 bases from V and 4 bases from J, with 17 bases in between. The CDR3 DNA is TGTGCCAGCAAGACGCCGGGCCAACATTACGAGCAGTACTTC. Protein: CASKTPGQHYEQYF.

The chain joins TRBV28 to TRBJ1-2; tentative D call: TRBD1 (5 bases). CDR1 is MDHEN and CDR2 is SYDVKM in the germline V gene. Trimming removed 6 bases from V and 8 bases from J, with 22 bases in between. The CDR3 contains 15 residues. CDR3 residues: CASSPKIRDGYGYTF. The CDR3 bases are TGTGCCAGCAGCCCAAAAATCCGGGACGGGTACGGCTACACCTTC.

The chain uses TRBV5-6 and TRBJ2-7, with D possibly being TRBD1 (7 bases). The CDR3 totals 15 residues. Trimming took off 4 bases at V and 3 bases at J, with 17 bases between the two ends. Germline V lookup: CDR1 SGHDT, CDR2 YYEEEE. CDR3: CASSRLGQVDYEQYF. CDR3 in DNA: TGTGCCAGCAGCCGACTAGGACAGGTGGACTACGAGCAGTACTTC.

This clone was detected only once. The genes are TRBV9 and TRBJ2-5, with a possible D match to TRBD2 (5 bases). The CDR3 consists of 15 residues. The V gene's germline CDR1 is SGDLS and CDR2 YYNGEE. The V gene lost 1 base and the J gene lost 0 bases, with 10 bases spanning the gap. CDR3 residues: CASSVTGEYQETQYF. For the CDR3, the DNA is TGTGCCAGCAGCGTAACCGGGGAGTACCAAGAGACCCAGTACTTC. The full variable domain, its missing parts supplied by reference TRBV9 and TRBJ2-5, is DSGVTQTPKHLITATGQRVTLRCSPRSGDLSVYWYQQSLDQGLQFLIQYYNGEERAKGNILERFSAQQFPDLHSELNLSSLELGDSALYFCASSVTGEYQETQYFGPGTRLLVL.

The chain combines TRBV5-7 with TRBJ2-3; D remains unclear. TRBV5-7 is an open reading frame, and its role is uncertain. The CDR3 length is 13 residues. V was trimmed by 1 base and J by 1 base, leaving 4 bases between them. CDR3 DNA: TGTGCCAGCAGCTTGCCCTGCACAGATACGCAGTATTTT. It specifies CASSLPCTDTQYF.

CDR3 loop: CASSYNWNTGELFF. CDR3 sequence (DNA): TGTGCCAGTAGTTACAATTGGAACACCGGGGAGCTGTTTTTT. The chain couples TRBV19 to TRBJ2-2, with D uncertain. CDR3 length: 14 amino acids. V gave up 5 bases and J gave up 1 base, with 8 bases separating them. CDR1 and CDR2 (germline): LNHDA, SQIVND (reference sequence). The entire variable domain, with the rest obtained from reference TRBV19 and TRBJ2-2, is as follows: DGGITQSPKYLFRKEGQNVTLSCEQNLNHDAMYWYRQDPGQGLRLIYYSQIVNDFQKGDIAEGYSVSREKKESFPLTVTSAQKNPTAFYLCASSYNWNTGELFFGEGSRLTVL.

This sequence joins TRBV11-2 and TRBJ2-2; 7 positions match TRBD1. Germline assignment: CDR1 SGHAT and CDR2 FQNNGV. The V segment lost 5 bases and the J segment 1 base; nucleotides outside the gene matches: 4. CDR3 length: 15 residues. As DNA, the CDR3 is TGTGCCAGCAGCCCGGGACAGATGAACACCGGGGAGCTGTTTTTT. Its protein is CASSPGQMNTGELFF.

This CDR3 reads CATRQTLNTEAFF. CDR3 sequence (DNA): TGTGCCACGAGACAGACCTTGAACACTGAAGCTTTCTTT. The chain joins TRBV2 to TRBJ1-1; maybe TRBD1 (5 bases). There are 13 residues in the CDR3. The V end was cut by 10 bases, the J end by 0 bases, with 12 bases between. CDR1 and CDR2 (germline): SNHLY, FYNNEI.

The chain links TRBV10-3 to TRBJ2-3; the D is unclear. Germline lookup yields CDR1 ENHRY and CDR2 SYGVKD. The CDR3 is 16 residues long. V lost 2 bases and J 0 bases, leaving 12 bases between the germline ends. CDR3 nucleotides: TGTGCCATCAGTGAGGAGGTTAGGGCGAGCACAGATACGCAGTATTTT. Translation gives CAISEEVRASTDTQYF.

The V and J genes are TRBV7-2 and TRBJ2-2; D is perhaps TRBD2 (5 bases). CDR1 is SGHTA and CDR2 is FQGNSA in the germline V gene. V lost 5 bases and J lost 5, with 12 bases in between. The CDR3 loop spans 14 amino acids. CDR3 sequence: CASSTRPGTGELFF. CDR3 nucleotide sequence: TGTGCCAGCAGCACGCGACCGGGGACCGGGGAGCTGTTTTTT.

This chain links TRBV6-4 with TRBJ2-7; maybe TRBD2 (5 bases). Germline CDR1 reads MRHNA; CDR2 reads SNTAGT. Trimming removed 9 bases from V and 0 bases from J, with 18 bases in between. This CDR3 has 15 amino acids. CDR3 nucleotides: TGTGCCAGAAATCAGCCCGGGATATACTCCTACGAGCAGTACTTC. Translated, it gives CARNQPGIYSYEQYF.

The chain uses TRBV11-3 and TRBJ1-1; D is unclear. The CDR3 covers 13 residues. V shed 5 bases and J shed 6 bases, with 13 bases lying between them. Germline assignment: CDR1 SGHNT and CDR2 YENEEA. The CDR3, as DNA: TGTGCCAGCAGCCTATACTCGGACGCTGAAGCTTTCTTT. It codes for CASSLYSDAEAFF.

V usage is TRBV6-5 and J usage is TRBJ1-1, with no clear D. CDR1 is MNHEY and CDR2 is SVGAGI in the germline V gene. CDR3 size: 12 residues. The V and J ends lost 0 bases and 3 bases respectively, with 2 bases between them. The CDR3 sequence is CASSYSDTEAFF. CDR3 sequence (DNA): TGTGCCAGCAGTTACTCGGACACTGAAGCTTTCTTT.

In this sample, this clone turned up a few times. The chain combines TRBV5-1 with TRBJ2-7, with a weak D call TRBD2 (6 bases). CDR1 is SGHRS and CDR2 is YFSETQ in the germline V gene. The CDR3 is made up of 15 amino acids. Trimming removed 2 bases from V and 0 bases from J, with 12 bases in between. CDR3: CASSFDGLSSYEQYF. In DNA, the CDR3 is TGCGCCAGCAGCTTCGACGGACTAAGCTCCTACGAGCAGTACTTC.

In its sample, this clone was seen once. The CDR3 nucleotides read TGTGCCAGCAGTTCGATAATAACGGGGGAAAAACTGTTTTTT. This gives the protein CASSSIITGEKLFF. The V gene is TRBV27, the J gene TRBJ1-4; D gene unclear. Trimming removed 4 bases at V and 8 bases at J, with 14 bases between. CDR1 and CDR2 from the germline V gene are MNHEY and SMNVEV (reference sequence). The CDR3 totals 14 residues.

This sequence joins TRBV18 and TRBJ2-3, with 9 bases matching TRBD2. Unmatched junction bases numbered 3, after V lost 3 bases and J lost 2 bases. Germline V gene data show CDR1 as KGHSH and CDR2 as LQKENI. The CDR3 is made up of 15 amino acids. The CDR3 region has the DNA TGTGCCAGCTCACCCGGCGGGAGGGTCACAGATACGCAGTATTTT. Amino acids: CASSPGGRVTDTQYF.

The CDR3: CASSADRNQETQYF. The CDR3 DNA is TGTGCCAGCAGTGCGGACAGAAACCAAGAGACCCAGTACTTC. This chain connects TRBV5-5 to TRBJ2-5; maybe TRBD1 (6 bases). With 5 bases removed from V and 0 bases from J, the gap between germline ends came to 11 bases. This CDR3 is 14 amino acids long. In germline, CDR1 is SGHKS, CDR2 YYEKEE (reference sequence).

The chain employs TRBV5-8 and TRBJ2-2; TRBD2 might be the D (5 bases). Germline loops: CDR1 SGHTS, CDR2 YDEGEE. V was clipped by 4 bases and J by 7 bases, with 14 bases between them. The CDR3 has 14 residues. The CDR3 DNA sequence: TGTGCCAGCAGCAAGCGATCGGGGATCGGGGAGCTGTTTTTT. Its protein is CASSKRSGIGELFF. Full variable domain (missing parts from reference TRBV5-8 and TRBJ2-2): EAGVTQSPTHLIKTRGQQATLRCSPISGHTSVYWYQQALGLGLQFLLWYDEGEERNRGNFPPRFSGRQFPNYSSELNVNALELEDSALYLCASSKRSGIGELFFGEGSRLTVL.

This clone has only a few counts. The V gene is TRBV21-1, the J gene TRBJ2-7; TRBD2, the table's D call, lacks a check against the DNA. TRBV21-1 is a known pseudogene. The CDR3 consists of 17 residues. The CDR3 is CASSKIPGLAGSYEQYF. As DNA, the CDR3 is TGTGCCAGCAGCAAGATTCCGGGACTAGCGGGATCCTACGAGCAGTACTTC.

The chain uses TRBV19 and TRBJ2-7; 9 positions match TRBD1. V lost 6 bases to trimming and J lost 3 bases; unmatched junction nucleotides: 9. The CDR3 extends over 15 amino acids. Germline CDR1 is LNHDA and CDR2 is SQIVND (reference sequence). The CDR3 nucleotides read TGTGCCAGTAGCGCACCGGGACAGGGAAGCTACGAGCAGTACTTC. Protein product: CASSAPGQGSYEQYF.

This chain uses TRBV11-3 with TRBJ2-5, with D hard to call. V was cut by 1 base and J by 1 base, with 7 bases left in between. This CDR3 region has 14 residues. Germline assignment: CDR1 SGHNT and CDR2 YENEEA. CDR3 residues: CASSLGSAQETQYF. As DNA, the CDR3 is TGTGCCAGCAGCTTAGGATCAGCCCAAGAGACCCAGTACTTC.

V gene TRBV6-6 combines with J gene TRBJ1-1; 7 bases are shared with TRBD1. This CDR3 has 13 residues. J was trimmed by 7 bases and V by 5 bases; bases with no gene match: 7. The germline V gene encodes CDR1 MNHNY and CDR2 SVGAGI (reference sequence). The CDR3 region is CASSGGQESEAFF. CDR3 coding DNA: TGTGCCAGCAGTGGTGGACAGGAAAGTGAAGCTTTCTTT.

The gene calls are TRBV11-3 and TRBJ1-1; D not certain. The CDR3 contains 13 residues. V was shortened by 0 bases and J by 11 bases, with 13 bases between the two germline ends. Per germline, CDR1 SGHNT and CDR2 YENEEA. The CDR3 DNA reads as TGTGCCAGCAGCTTAGAAGGCGCTAGAGAGGCTTTCTTT. It codes for CASSLEGAREAFF.

The CDR3 loop reads CASSPPSSGELFF. CDR3 bases: TGTGCCAGCTCACCGCCTAGCTCGGGGGAGCTGTTTTTT. The J gene is TRBJ2-2, the V gene TRBV18; possible D gene TRBD2, 5 bases. The CDR3 length is 13 residues. Trimming stripped 3 bases from V and 8 bases from J, with 10 bases between. Germline loops: CDR1 KGHSH, CDR2 LQKENI.